The rows below give T cell receptor beta chains drawn from one sample of a study of T cell responses to AZD1222 COVID-19 vaccine. The table came from immunoSEQ multiplex PCR; TCRdb's copy has only in-frame clones and leaves some out. The table lists 90,000 to 150,000 clones, 70% to 90% of them singletons, with 8% to 9.5% in the top ten. Source: peripheral blood, taken on day 0 of AZD1222 vaccination. The origin of the receptors is an adult in good health. CDR3s include the opening cysteine and the closing phenylalanine or tryptophan. The D gene is left open where the match is weak. Part of the rows lack a size; the others show once, few, many or a class for expanded clones.

len	j_gene	abundance	d_gene	v_gene	CDR3nt	CDR3aa
13	TRBJ1-6	-	-	TRBV4-1	TGCGCCAGCAGCCCATCCCCCCGGTCACCCCTCCACTTT	CASSPSPRSPLHF
14	TRBJ1-4	-	TRBD1	TRBV28	TGTGCCAGCAGTAGGACAGGGGAGGGTGAAAAACTGTTTTTT	CASSRTGEGEKLFF
15	TRBJ2-2	-	TRBD1	TRBV19	TGTGCCAAACCCGGGGACAGGGCTCACACCGGGGAGCTGTTTTTT	CAKPGDRAHTGELFF
12	TRBJ2-5	-	-	TRBV29-1	TGCAGCGGTTGGGTCGGACAAGAGACCCAGTACTTC	CSGWVGQETQYF
14	TRBJ2-7	once	-	TRBV7-8	TGTGCCAGCAGCCCCCCCTCCAGCTCCTACGAGCAGTACTTC	CASSPPSSSYEQYF
11	TRBJ1-2	once	-	TRBV19	TGTGCCAGTAGGCAGAGGGATGGCTACACCTTC	CASRQRDGYTF
15	TRBJ2-2	-	-	TRBV10-2	TGCGCCAGCAGTCGATTGGCGGCGAACACCGGGGAGCTGTTTTTT	CASSRLAANTGELFF
12	TRBJ2-1	-	-	TRBV28	TGTGCCAGCAGTGCCCTTGGTTATGAGCAGTTCTTC	CASSALGYEQFF
15	TRBJ2-1	-	TRBD2	TRBV6-5	TGTGCCAGCACCACTAGGGGACTAGCGTACAATGAGCAGTTCTTC	CASTTRGLAYNEQFF
14	TRBJ1-1	-	-	TRBV19	TGTGCCAGTAGTATCGGGGAGGGGAACACTGAAGCTTTCTTT	CASSIGEGNTEAFF
13	TRBJ1-1	-	TRBD1	TRBV19	TGTGCCAGTAGTATTCAGGGGGAGGCTGAAGCTTTCTTT	CASSIQGEAEAFF
13	TRBJ1-1	-	-	TRBV6-5	TGTGCCAGCGGGAGCAGGGGATTGCCTGAAGCTTTCTTT	CASGSRGLPEAFF
16	TRBJ1-5	-	-	TRBV3-1/TRBV3-2	TGTGCCAGCAGCCAAGGGACTACAGGGACTCGTCAGCCCCAGCATTTT	CASSQGTTGTRQPQHF
15	TRBJ1-5	-	-	TRBV18	TGTGCCAGCTCACCAGGGGGGGGCGATGATCAGCCCCAGCATTTT	CASSPGGGDDQPQHF
16	TRBJ1-5	-	-	TRBV11-2	TGTGCCAGCAGCTTAGCCTTTGGAGGAGGCAATCAGCCCCAGCATTTT	CASSLAFGGGNQPQHF
17	TRBJ2-3	-	TRBD2	TRBV7-9	TGTGCCAGCAGCCCTCCGAGTGGGAGGGCCAAGACAGATACGCAGTATTTT	CASSPPSGRAKTDTQYF
13	TRBJ1-1	once	-	TRBV6-5	TGTGCCAGCAGTTGGGGGAGGAACACTGAAGCTTTCTTT	CASSWGRNTEAFF
15	TRBJ1-1	-	-	TRBV5-4	TGTGCCAGCAGCCCCCGTTCAGGTTCCCTCACTGAAGCTTTCTTT	CASSPRSGSLTEAFF
13	TRBJ1-1	-	-	TRBV3-1/TRBV3-2	TGTGCCAGCAGCCAAGGTTGGGGGGCTGAAGCTTTCTTT	CASSQGWGAEAFF
11	TRBJ2-5	-	-	TRBV27	TGTGCCAGCAGTTTCCAAGAGACCCAGTACTTC	CASSFQETQYF
15	TRBJ1-5	-	TRBD1	TRBV5-4	TGTGCCAGCAGCCCCGGGACAGGGGGAATACAGCCCCAGCATTTT	CASSPGTGGIQPQHF
12	TRBJ2-2	-	-	TRBV6-5	TGTGCCAGCAGTTTAGTCCCCGGGGAGCTGTTTTTT	CASSLVPGELFF
15	TRBJ2-1	-	TRBD1	TRBV5-1	TGCGCCAGCAGCTTGGGGGGACAGATATACAATGAGCAGTTCTTC	CASSLGGQIYNEQFF
11	TRBJ1-6	-	-	TRBV30	TGTGCCTGGAGTGTACAGGTGTCCCTCCACTTT	CAWSVQVSLHF
13	TRBJ2-3	-	-	TRBV20-1	TGCAGTGCTAGTGGGGGACGCACAGATACGCAGTATTTT	CSASGGRTDTQYF
15	TRBJ1-1	-	-	TRBV7-9	TGTGCCAGCAGCGATACAGGGTACATGAACACTGAAGCTTTCTTT	CASSDTGYMNTEAFF
15	TRBJ1-6	-	-	TRBV28	TGTGCCAGCACCTCCCGGGGGGGCTGGGATTCACCCCTCCACTTT	CASTSRGGWDSPLHF
16	TRBJ1-1	-	TRBD1	TRBV5-8	TGTGCCAGCAGCTCCTACAGGGGGCTAAGGTACACTGAAGCTTTCTTT	CASSSYRGLRYTEAFF
17	TRBJ1-1	once	-	TRBV9	TGTGCCAGCGCCCCAGGGGAGCTCGGTTTTTGGAACACTGAAGCTTTCTTT	CASAPGELGFWNTEAFF
16	TRBJ1-4	-	-	TRBV9	TGTGCCAGCAGCCCAGGACCGGGACGGACTAATGAAAAACTGTTTTTT	CASSPGPGRTNEKLFF
13	TRBJ1-2	-	-	TRBV9	TGTGCCAGCAGCGTAGACGGGAACTATGGCTACACCTTC	CASSVDGNYGYTF
14	TRBJ1-3	-	TRBD1	TRBV5-1	TGCGCCAGCAGCCGGACAGGGGAGGGAAACACCATATATTTT	CASSRTGEGNTIYF
12	TRBJ1-4	-	-	TRBV7-9	TGTGCCAGCAGGTCCGGGGACACTAAACTGTTTTTT	CASRSGDTKLFF
13	TRBJ1-2	-	-	TRBV5-1	TGCGCCAGCAGCTGGGGACACAACTATGGCTACACCTTC	CASSWGHNYGYTF
14	TRBJ1-5	-	-	TRBV9	TGTGCCAGCAGCGTAGGGGTTTTCAATCAGCCCCAGCATTTT	CASSVGVFNQPQHF
14	TRBJ2-1	-	-	TRBV9	TGTGCCAGCAGCGTAGCTACTCGATGGAATGAGCAGTTCTTC	CASSVATRWNEQFF
16	TRBJ2-3	-	TRBD1	TRBV5-4	TGTGCCAGCAGCCCTGGACAGGGTTGGAGCACAGATACGCAGTATTTT	CASSPGQGWSTDTQYF
13	TRBJ1-2	-	-	TRBV6-5	TGTGCCAGCAGTTCGGACCTCCTCTATGGCTACACCTTC	CASSSDLLYGYTF
15	TRBJ2-7	few	-	TRBV5-1	TGCGCCAGCAGCTTGACCACCTCGAGGACCTACGAGCAGTACTTC	CASSLTTSRTYEQYF
15	TRBJ1-1	-	TRBD1	TRBV3-1/TRBV3-2	TGTGCCAGCAGCCAGGGGACAGGGGGCGTCACTGAAGCTTTCTTT	CASSQGTGGVTEAFF